A single sample is the source of the 6 T cell receptor beta chains below, sequenced in a study of cytomegalovirus exposure and HLA in healthy donors (dated by TCRdb to 2016 to 2017). The library relied on the immunoSEQ multiplex PCR assay. A mixture of 60 forward primers for TCR Vbeta segments and 13 reverse primers for TCR Jbeta segments was used in the multiplex PCR. TCRdb took over this immuneACCESS table, retaining in-frame rearrangements with V and J assigned. Such tables are incomplete; in checked studies, under half of the missing clones stem from an unresolved V gene, and the remainder is unexplained. The sample table records 130,000 or so clones; more than 60% of these occur just once. Together, the top ten hold 2.5% to 4% of the sample. Sequencing input: PBMCs. The receptors were sampled from a middle-aged man in good health and CMV-seronegative.

This chain links TRBV28 with TRBJ1-3; 10 nucleotides agree with TRBD1. This CDR3 is 18 amino acids long. Looked up from germline, CDR1 is MDHEN and CDR2 is SYDVKM. V lost 6 bases and J lost 0; bases outside the gene matches: 11. CDR3 in amino acids: CASSSIRTGGNSGNTIYF. In DNA, the CDR3 is TGTGCCAGCAGCTCTATAAGGACAGGGGGGAACTCTGGAAACACCATATATTTT.

The chain joins TRBV7-9 to TRBJ2-7, with 9 positions matching TRBD2. V trimming: 5 bases; J trimming: 4 bases; junction bases outside the gene matches: 12. Germline V gene sequence: CDR1 SEHNR, CDR2 FQNEAQ (reference sequence). The CDR3 runs 16 residues. Here the CDR3 DNA reads TGTGCCAGCAGCCTAAGGGTTCCTAGCGGGGAATACGAGCAGTACTTC. Encoded protein: CASSLRVPSGEYEQYF.

This clone was seen just once. The J gene is TRBJ1-1, the V gene TRBV29-1; D is unresolved. This CDR3 has 12 residues. CDR1 is SQVTM and CDR2 is ANQGSEA in the germline V gene. Trimming took off 0 bases at V and 0 bases at J, with 2 bases between the two ends. The CDR3 nucleotides are TGCAGCGTTGAAGACATGAACACTGAAGCTTTCTTT. Residues: CSVEDMNTEAFF.

This sequence joins TRBV10-2 and TRBJ2-3; D is perhaps TRBD2 (6 bases). Germline CDR1 and CDR2: WSHSY and SAAADI. The CDR3 covers 12 residues. Deletions cut 6 bases from V and 6 bases from J, with 10 bases between. This CDR3 reads CASRAGSDTQYF. CDR3 sequence (DNA): TGCGCCAGCAGGGCGGGGTCTGATACGCAGTATTTT.

In its sample, this clone was seen a few times. The chain recombines TRBV6-1 with TRBJ1-2; 7 bases align to TRBD1. Trimming removed 7 bases from V and 5 bases from J; junction bases left unmatched: 10. Germline assignment: CDR1 MNHNS and CDR2 SASEGT. The CDR3 spans 14 residues. The CDR3 DNA is TGTGCCAGCAAATCGCGACAGGGCAGTTATGGCTACACCTTC. Translated: CASKSRQGSYGYTF.

V usage is TRBV4-3 and J usage is TRBJ1-3; a possible D gene is TRBD1 (6 bases). The V gene lost 4 bases and the J gene lost 2 bases, with 9 bases spanning the gap. This CDR3 spans 14 amino acids. Per germline, CDR1 LGHNA and CDR2 YSLEER. The CDR3 coding sequence is TGCGCCAGCAGCCTCAACAGGGCTGGAAACACCATATATTTT. It codes for CASSLNRAGNTIYF.